These 13 T cell receptor beta chains originate from one sample sequenced in a study of T cell repertoires in cytomegalovirus infection. MiXCR was run by TCRdb on the reads, yielding one entry per CDR3 protein. Of 450,000 to 650,000 distinct CDR3 sequences in the sample, 40% were seen once. Their specific antigens are unknown. Material: cultured PBMCs, obtained from culture after CMV antigen stimulation. These receptors originate from a human donor in good health (CMV status not recorded). Some clones in this sample may be carry-over from other donors' samples.

The sample holds many counts of this clonotype. The rearrangement links TRBV7-6 to TRBJ2-3; the match to TRBD2 covers 7 bases. Per germline, CDR1 SGHVS and CDR2 FNYEAQ. The CDR3 extends over 15 amino acids. Unmatched junction bases numbered 6, after V lost 5 bases and J lost 1 base. The chain's CDR3 is CASSPGTSGTDTQYF. CDR3 sequence (DNA): TGTGCCAGCAGCCCCGGTACTAGCGGCACAGATACGCAGTATTTT.

The table lists this clonotype with a count of one. This chain joins TRBV5-1 and TRBJ2-5; D gene unclear. Germline CDR1 is SGHRS and CDR2 is YFSETQ. The V end lost 0 bases, the J end lost 3 bases, and 9 bases lay between the germline ends. CDR3 length: 14 amino acids. Here the CDR3 DNA reads TGCGCCAGCAGCTTGGAAGTAGAAGAAGAGACCCAGTACTTC. Amino acids: CASSLEVEEETQYF.

This chain uses TRBV4-1 with TRBJ2-1, with 15 bases that match TRBD2. V trimming: 3 bases; J trimming: 10 bases; junction bases outside the gene matches: 7. The CDR3 extends over 16 amino acids. CDR1 and CDR2 (germline): MGHRA, YSYEKL. The CDR3 region is CASSQGLAGGRGEQFF. The CDR3 DNA reads TGCGCCAGCAGCCAGGGACTAGCGGGAGGCCGCGGAGAGCAGTTCTTC.

This clonotype was seen a handful of times. The V call is TRBV7-6, the J call TRBJ1-6, with unresolved D. The CDR3 is made up of 14 amino acids. Trimming stripped 4 bases from V and 9 bases from J, with 13 bases between. CDR1 and CDR2 (germline): SGHVS, FNYEAQ. Written as DNA, the CDR3 is TGTGCCAGCAGCTCATACGGGGAAAGTTCACCCCTCCACTTT. Amino acids: CASSSYGESSPLHF. Looking up the rest from reference TRBV7-6 and TRBJ1-6 gives the full variable domain: GAGVSQSPRYKVTKRGQDVALRCDPISGHVSLYWYRQALGQGPEFLTYFNYEAQQDKSGLPNDRFSAERPEGSISTLTIQRTEQRDSAMYRCASSSYGESSPLHFGNGTRLTVT.

V is TRBV6-1 and J is TRBJ1-2; 7 bases match TRBD1. Per germline, CDR1 MNHNS and CDR2 SASEGT. The CDR3 covers 13 residues. Unmatched junction bases numbered 6, after V lost 7 bases and J lost 4 bases. The CDR3 loop reads CASKSTGTYGYTF. The CDR3 DNA follows: TGTGCCAGCAAATCGACAGGGACCTATGGCTACACCTTC.

This rearrangement joins TRBV20-1 to TRBJ2-5, with D possibly TRBD2 on 5 matching bases. The CDR3 is 12 amino acids. Trimming stripped 3 bases from V and 2 bases from J, with 7 bases between. Germline CDR1 and CDR2: DFQATT and SNEGSKA (reference sequence). CDR3 coding DNA: TGCAGTGCTAGTTCGGGGCAAGAGACCCAGTACTTC. This translates into CSASSGQETQYF.

This clonotype was seen ten or more times. This rearrangement joins TRBV7-2 to TRBJ2-7; 9 nucleotides line up with TRBD2. Germline CDR1 is SGHTA and CDR2 is FQGNSA. This CDR3 spans 15 amino acids. Losses at the gene ends were 5 bases for V and 2 bases for J; bases not matched to a gene: 7. The chain's CDR3 is CASSRPAGGAYEQYF. In nucleotides, the CDR3 is TGTGCCAGCAGCCGGCCGGCGGGAGGGGCCTACGAGCAGTACTTC.

The V gene is TRBV7-8, the J gene TRBJ1-3, with TRBD1 as a possible D gene (5 bases). The CDR3 runs to 14 residues. Deletions cut 1 base from V and 11 bases from J, with 15 bases between. Germline loops: CDR1 SGHVS, CDR2 FQNEAQ. The CDR3 here is CASSLERGSSAIYF. As DNA, the CDR3 is TGTGCCAGCAGCTTAGAAAGGGGTAGTAGTGCCATATATTTT.

This clonotype was picked up a small number of times. CDR3 DNA: TGTGCCAGCAGTCGACAGGGGACAACTCACAATGAGCAGTTCTTC. It encodes CASSRQGTTHNEQFF. This chain uses TRBV2 with TRBJ2-1; 8 nucleotides line up with TRBD1. CDR3 length equals 15 residues. The germline CDR1 and CDR2 sequences are SNHLY and FYNNEI. Trimming took 5 bases from V and 5 from J; bases not matched to a gene: 8. Full variable domain (remainder filled in from reference TRBV2 and TRBJ2-1): EPEVTQTPSHQVTQMGQEVILRCVPISNHLYFYWYRQILGQKVEFLVSFYNNEISEKSEIFDDQFSVERPDGSNFTLKIRSTKLEDSAMYFCASSRQGTTHNEQFFGPGTRLTVL.

There are a few counts of this clonotype. The CDR3, as DNA: TGTGCCAGCAGCTTGGCTCCCCGGGGACCAGCCAAAAACATTCAGTACTTC. Protein product: CASSLAPRGPAKNIQYF. The V and J genes are TRBV7-8 and TRBJ2-4; D possibly uses TRBD1 or TRBD2 (5 bases each). V lost 3 bases and J 0 bases, leaving 15 bases between the germline ends. This CDR3 region has 17 residues. Germline V gene data show CDR1 as SGHVS and CDR2 as FQNEAQ.

V is TRBV25-1 and J is TRBJ1-1; D possibly corresponds to TRBD1 (6 bases). V was cut by 8 bases and J by 6 bases, with 19 bases left in between. Germline V CDR1 and CDR2: MGHDK, SYGVNS. The CDR3 is made up of 14 amino acids. The CDR3 bases are TGTGCCAGCCTCGGGATCGGGGCAGGGGCTGAAGCTTTCTTT. Residues: CASLGIGAGAEAFF.

This chain joins TRBV24-1 and TRBJ2-1, with 10 bases lining up with TRBD1. The CDR3 is made up of 16 amino acids. V lost 4 bases, J lost 7 bases, and 9 bases stayed unmatched. Germline-derived CDR1 and CDR2 are KGHDR and SFDVKD. The CDR3 DNA is TGTGCCACCAGTGAACCAGGGGACAGGGGCGGTAATGAGCAGTTCTTC. The encoded protein is CATSEPGDRGGNEQFF.

The rearrangement links TRBV28 to TRBJ2-3; 12 bases match TRBD1. The CDR3 contains 20 residues. Unmatched junction bases numbered 24, after V lost 4 bases and J lost 10 bases. The germline V gene encodes CDR1 MDHEN and CDR2 SYDVKM. CDR3 region: CASSSAPGQGALYRLFPQYF. The CDR3 nucleotides read TGTGCCAGCAGTTCCGCACCGGGACAGGGGGCTTTATACAGACTGTTTCCGCAGTATTTT.